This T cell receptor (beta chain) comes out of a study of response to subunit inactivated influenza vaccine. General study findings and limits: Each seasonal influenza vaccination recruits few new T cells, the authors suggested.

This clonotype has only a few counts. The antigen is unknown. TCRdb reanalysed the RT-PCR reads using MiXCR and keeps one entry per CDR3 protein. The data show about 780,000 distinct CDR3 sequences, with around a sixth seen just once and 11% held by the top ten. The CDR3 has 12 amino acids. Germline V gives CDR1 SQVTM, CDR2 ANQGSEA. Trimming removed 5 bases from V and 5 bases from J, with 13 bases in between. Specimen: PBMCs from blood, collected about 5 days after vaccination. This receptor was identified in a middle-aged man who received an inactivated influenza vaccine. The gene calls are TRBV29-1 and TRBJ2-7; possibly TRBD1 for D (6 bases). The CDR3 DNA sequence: TGCAGCGTTACCCGACAGGCCAACGAGCAGTACTTC. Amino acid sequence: CSVTRQANEQYF.